The entry below describes one TCR beta chain. The data belong to a study of pediatric ulcerative colitis. Libraries were prepared by immunoSEQ multiplex PCR; TCRdb keeps only in-frame clonotypes and omits some of them. The sample holds approximately 14,000 clones, around 90% seen once. Germline CDR1 MNHEY, CDR2 SMNVEV (reference sequence). Trimming pared 7 bases from V and 5 bases from J, leaving 9 bases between. The CDR3 totals 12 residues. What was sequenced was blood. This receptor was obtained from a boy aged 5-17 years with moderate ulcerative colitis. The chain combines TRBV27 with TRBJ2-1; perhaps TRBD1 as D (6 bases). The CDR3 nucleotides read TGTGCCAGCACCGGACAGAACAATGAGCAGTTCTTC. Residues: CASTGQNNEQFF.